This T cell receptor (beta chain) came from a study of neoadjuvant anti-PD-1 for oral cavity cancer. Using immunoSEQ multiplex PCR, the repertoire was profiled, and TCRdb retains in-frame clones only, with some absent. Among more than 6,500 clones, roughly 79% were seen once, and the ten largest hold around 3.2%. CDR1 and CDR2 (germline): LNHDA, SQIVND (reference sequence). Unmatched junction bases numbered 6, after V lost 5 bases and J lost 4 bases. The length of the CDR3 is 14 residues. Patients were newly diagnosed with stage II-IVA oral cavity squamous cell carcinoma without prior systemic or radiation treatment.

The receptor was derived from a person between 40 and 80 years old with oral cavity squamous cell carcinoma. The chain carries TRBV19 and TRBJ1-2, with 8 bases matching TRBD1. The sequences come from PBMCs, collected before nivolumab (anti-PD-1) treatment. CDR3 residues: CASSQGAWRYGYTF. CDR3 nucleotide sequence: TGTGCCAGTAGTCAGGGGGCATGGCGCTATGGCTACACCTTC.